The table lists the clone carrying this T cell receptor (beta chain) with a few counts. This entry comes from a study of blood T cell repertoires in COVID-19. Study-level background: Collection of acute and convalescent COVID-19 samples took place in the United States, Italy and Spain. Nucleic acid was either cDNA or gDNA, and it came from T cells, B-cell-depleted T cells, or PBMCs.

As processed by the authors: Estimates of nucleated cell counts were drawn from the amplification of reference gene primers. Clones were read by immunoSEQ multiplex PCR, and TCRdb kept only the in-frame ones, dropping some. That table supplies the V and J calls and clone size; D and trimming were determined from the DNA. This sample has about 300,000 clones, with 70% to 90% found just once. The sequence was collected from a man younger than 35 who had recovered from COVID-19. The sequencing input was peripheral blood.

This CDR3 reads CASSPGWGSDYGYTF. The DNA for the CDR3 is TGTGCCAGCTCACCAGGGTGGGGCAGCGACTATGGCTACACCTTC. This chain uses TRBV18 with TRBJ1-2; a possible D gene is TRBD1 (5 bases). The CDR3 has 15 amino acids. CDR1 is KGHSH and CDR2 is LQKENI in the germline V gene. V was clipped by 2 bases and J by 3 bases, with 13 bases between them.